This entry is about one T cell receptor beta chain. The antigen this receptor binds is unknown. No clone much larger than this one lies a single base away; base qualities are absent. The donors were included in the validation cohort of over a hundred subjects, a group kept apart from the approximately 700-subject first cohort. The data are from a study of cytomegalovirus exposure and HLA in healthy donors (dated by TCRdb to 2017 to 2019). As for the study more broadly: According to a later analysis, the 120 or so validation repertoires were produced on the same platform as the roughly 600 repertoires of the first cohort. The study aimed to test whether signatures of past pathogen exposure could be identified by cataloging public T cell receptors. Along with the 666-subject first cohort, a separate validation cohort of roughly 110 different subjects was used. To predict cytomegalovirus infection status, the study combined high-throughput TCR immunosequencing, statistical association of individual TCRs with disease status, and machine learning. The research as a whole found: Of the cluster scores, 85% to 95% were above 0 in a later analysis, which found that TCRs clustered in the first cohort also tended to co-occur in the roughly 130 validation repertoires. Most TCR sequences were observed very rarely across donors, whereas some public TCRs were present in many individuals. All 120 or so repertoires were used to score co-occurrence in the validation cohort in a later analysis, because that analysis had no HLA typing for the cohort. In vitro tests confirmed that three of the cytomegalovirus-associated TCR beta chains recognize cytomegalovirus antigens. According to the authors, the approach could potentially be generalized to other disease states and immunological phenotypes. Cytomegalovirus status was reported to be diagnosed by the classifier with high specificity and sensitivity in both the original and validation cohorts. The study listed 164 TCR beta chains as associated with cytomegalovirus.

From V the trimming removes 3 bases and from J it removes 2 bases, while the gene matches leave 4 bases of the junction unaccounted for. Spanning cysteine to phenylalanine, the CDR3 consists of 15 amino acids. The kept DNA is CDR3 alone, 45 bases in frame from the first base. The CDR1 and CDR2 encoded by the germline V gene (reference sequence) are LNHDA and SQIVND. The library was made by the immunoSEQ multiplex PCR assay. The original pipeline was this. A statistical classification framework was built to diagnose cytomegalovirus status from the catalog of TCR beta chain sequences. TCRdb holds this immuneACCESS table with in-frame rearrangements only. Some clones are missing; in checked studies, unresolved V genes explain under half, and the rest has no known cause. The V and J calls and clone size were taken over from that table, and D and trimming were inferred from the DNA. Present in this sample are roughly 80,000 clones, roughly 95% of which were seen just once. The biggest ten clones account for more than 3% of the sample.

The clonotype originates from a woman aged 18-29 years in good health and CMV-seropositive. The sequenced sample consisted of PBMCs. Recombination linked TRBV19 to TRBJ1-2; the central 9 bases match TRBD1. The nucleotide sequence reads as follows: TGTGCCAGTAGTATCATGACAGGGGGGAACTATGGCTACACCTTC. Its amino acids are CASSIMTGGNYGYTF.